Listed here are 2 T cell receptor beta chains from one sample, sequenced in a study of blood T cells in healthy people across ages. Primers used in a second PCR of roughly 6 to 11 cycles were a sample-barcoded 5' primer and a J-beta primer mix. TCRdb redid the calling of the 5' RACE reads with MiXCR, one entry per CDR3 protein. Found here are around 790,000 distinct CDR3 sequences, around two fifths of them singletons; the top ten hold around 21%. Sequences were obtained from blood. The receptors here all came from a man between 60 and 70 years old in good health.

Only a few counts were recorded for this clonotype. The chain has TRBV28 and TRBJ2-7; 8 bases line up with TRBD1. The CDR3 loop spans 18 amino acids. CDR1 MDHEN and CDR2 SYDVKM come from the germline V gene. V lost 4 bases and J lost 2; bases outside the gene matches: 16. The CDR3, as DNA: TGTGCCAGCAGTTCTCCTATTCCGACAGGGGCCCATCCCTACGAGCAGTACTTC. Translated: CASSSPIPTGAHPYEQYF.

This clonotype appeared a few times. The chain carries TRBV6-6 and TRBJ1-1; 7 nucleotides align to TRBD1. Germline CDR1 MNHNY, CDR2 SVGAGI (reference sequence). The CDR3 length is 14 residues. V lost 7 bases and J lost 5; bases outside the gene matches: 10. In DNA form, the CDR3 reads TGTGCCAGCACCTACAGGGGCTCAGGGACTGAAGCTTTCTTT. Its translation: CASTYRGSGTEAFF.